This passage covers 26 T cell receptor beta chains from one sample sequenced in a study of blood T cells in healthy people across ages (dated by TCRdb to 2015 to 2017). To prepare the library, 5' RACE was applied. Reads for this sample came from an Illumina HiSeq 2500. A second about 6 to 11 cycle PCR used a sample-barcoded 5' primer and a J-beta primer mix. The public reads were run again by TCRdb, first through fastp at Q25 and then through MiXCR, and only productive beta chains were kept. Each record represents a unique CDR3 protein, reported with the most common genes and DNA among its rows. Counted in this sample were over a million distinct CDR3 sequences; under 45% of them appeared once. The ten biggest clones cover about 20% of the sample. The sequenced sample consisted of blood. The source is a woman aged 55-75 years in good health.

The chain joins TRBV2 to TRBJ2-7, with TRBD2 as a possible D gene (6 bases). Judging by the DNA end, TRBJ2-5 fits better; the J call may be wrong. The CDR3 contains 13 residues. Germline V gives CDR1 SNHLY, CDR2 FYNNEI. The CDR3 loop reads CASRRLVLETQYF. For the CDR3, the DNA is TGTGCCAGCAGGCGACTAGTTTTGGAGACCCAGTACTTC.

The chain joins TRBV3-1 to TRBJ2-5; possibly TRBD1 or TRBD2 for D (5 bases each). The CDR3 runs 13 residues. CDR1 LGHDT and CDR2 YNNKEL come from the germline V gene (reference sequence). V lost 2 bases and J lost 11, with 15 bases in between. CDR3 DNA: TGTGCCAGCAGCCAATTGGGCCTCAGGGAGCAGTACTTC. Translation: CASSQLGLREQYF.

V gene TRBV10-3 combines with J gene TRBJ2-3; 9 bases map to TRBD2. This CDR3 contains 15 residues. J gave up 4 bases and V 2 bases, and 4 bases lay outside the gene matches. Germline loops: CDR1 ENHRY, CDR2 SYGVKD. CDR3 sequence (DNA): TGTGCCATCAGTGAGACGCTAGCGGGATCAGATACGCAGTATTTT. This gives the protein CAISETLAGSDTQYF.

In its sample, this clonotype was seen a few times. V usage is TRBV7-7 and J usage is TRBJ2-1, with D perhaps matching TRBD2 (6 bases). The germline V gene encodes CDR1 SSHAT and CDR2 FNYEAQ (reference sequence). CDR3 length: 14 amino acids. The ends were cut back, 4 bases at V and 8 bases at J, with 15 bases in the middle. The CDR3 DNA reads TGTGCCAGCAGCTCTCGTCGGGGAGGCGATGAGCAGTTCTTC. Translating it yields CASSSRRGGDEQFF.

The chain combines TRBV6-2 or TRBV6-3 with TRBJ2-5; 8 positions agree with TRBD2. Trimming removed 6 bases from V and 2 bases from J; junction bases left unmatched: 23. Germline V gene data show CDR1 as MNHEY and CDR2 as SVGEGT. The CDR3 sequence is 20 residues long. The CDR3, as DNA: TGTGCCAGCAGCCTCATTCCCCGGGATTTGGGTCTAGCGGGTCAAGAGACCCAGTACTTC. It encodes CASSLIPRDLGLAGQETQYF.

The chain has TRBV6-6 and TRBJ2-3, with 8 bases aligning to TRBD1. Germline V gives CDR1 MNHNY, CDR2 SVGAGI (reference sequence). Trimming removed 5 bases from V and 9 bases from J; junction bases left unmatched: 10. The CDR3 contains 14 residues. This CDR3 is CASSAGGGIDTQYF. DNA of the CDR3: TGTGCCAGCAGTGCAGGGGGCGGGATAGACACGCAGTATTTT.

The rearrangement links TRBV11-2 to TRBJ1-6, with D perhaps matching TRBD1 (6 bases). V was cut by 0 bases and J by 10 bases, with 13 bases left in between. The CDR3 sequence is 15 residues long. Germline V gene sequence: CDR1 SGHAT, CDR2 FQNNGV. CDR3 in amino acids: CASSLEGGLRSPLHF. CDR3 nucleotides: TGTGCCAGCAGCTTAGAGGGGGGGCTCAGATCACCCCTCCACTTT. Based on the CDR3 plus reference TRBV11-2 and TRBJ1-6, the full variable domain is EAGVAQSPRYKIIEKRQSVAFWCNPISGHATLYWYQQILGQGPKLLIQFQNNGVVDDSQLPKDRFSAERLKGVDSTLKIQPAKLEDSAVYLCASSLEGGLRSPLHFGNGTRLTVT.

The chain is built from TRBV20-1 and TRBJ1-5, with a tentative D call TRBD1 (5 bases). This CDR3 comprises 15 residues. CDR1 is DFQATT and CDR2 is SNEGSKA in the germline V gene (reference sequence). Trimming removed 0 bases from V and 8 bases from J, with 17 bases in between. The CDR3 sequence: CSARDGSGVREPQHF. In DNA, the CDR3 is TGCAGTGCTAGAGATGGGTCCGGGGTCAGGGAGCCCCAGCATTTT.

This chain uses TRBV20-1 with TRBJ2-5; maybe TRBD1 (6 bases). Trimming removed 5 bases from V and 1 base from J, with 11 bases in between. The germline CDR1 and CDR2 sequences are DFQATT and SNEGSKA (reference sequence). CDR3 length equals 13 residues. CDR3 in DNA: TGCAGTGCTGCTACAGGGCTCCAAGAGACCCAGTACTTC. Translating it yields CSAATGLQETQYF.

At least ten counts were recorded for this clonotype. The chain recombines TRBV12-3 or TRBV12-4 with TRBJ2-1; the D call may be TRBD1 or TRBD2 (7 bases each). The CDR3 loop spans 15 amino acids. With 8 bases removed from V and 7 bases from J, the gap between germline ends came to 21 bases. The chain's CDR3 is CASSSGGGPGNEQFF. CDR3 sequence (DNA): TGTGCCAGCTCTTCAGGGGGAGGGCCGGGGAATGAGCAGTTCTTC.

This clonotype was counted ten times or more. The V and J genes are TRBV25-1 and TRBJ2-3; D remains unclear. Germline loops: CDR1 MGHDK, CDR2 SYGVNS. V was pared by 6 bases and J by 5 bases, with 18 bases between. The CDR3 runs 15 residues. The CDR3 region is CASRASGANLDTQYF. The DNA for the CDR3 is TGTGCCAGCAGAGCCTCGGGCGCAAACTTAGATACGCAGTATTTT.

Remarks on this clonotype: A much more abundant neighbour one base away suggests this may be a read error. The rearrangement uses TRBV27 and TRBJ1-6; D is possibly TRBD1 (5 bases). The V gene's germline CDR1 is MNHEY and CDR2 SMNVEV (reference sequence). The CDR3 covers 14 residues. Trimming pared 11 bases from V and 10 bases from J, leaving 21 bases between. CDR3 nucleotides: TGTGCCGGCTCCGCCCTGACAGACACCTCACCCCTCCACTTT. This encodes CAGSALTDTSPLHF.

The V gene is TRBV10-2, the J gene TRBJ2-3; 12 positions match TRBD2. Germline CDR1 WSHSY, CDR2 SAAADI. The ends lost 5 bases at V and 1 base at J; junction bases unmatched: 4. The CDR3 extends over 16 amino acids. The CDR3 loop is CASSWTSGIRTDTQYF. DNA of the CDR3: TGCGCCAGCAGTTGGACTAGCGGGATTCGCACAGATACGCAGTATTTT.

The chain employs TRBV6-2 or TRBV6-3 and TRBJ1-2; no definite D call. The V end lost 2 bases, the J end lost 3 bases, and 10 bases lay between the germline ends. Germline V gives CDR1 MNHEY, CDR2 SVGEGT. The CDR3 loop spans 14 amino acids. CDR3 protein: CASSYLDGDYGYTF. As DNA, the CDR3 is TGTGCCAGCAGTTACCTGGACGGGGACTATGGCTACACCTTC.

The CDR3 is CASSHGTPRDNEQFF. DNA for the CDR3: TGTGCCAGCAGCCACGGGACACCGAGGGACAATGAGCAGTTCTTC. V usage is TRBV3-1 and J usage is TRBJ2-1, with a possible D match to TRBD1 (6 bases). Per germline, CDR1 LGHDT and CDR2 YNNKEL (reference sequence). The CDR3 has 15 amino acids. Trimming took 3 bases from V and 5 from J, leaving 14 bases between them.

The chain recombines TRBV28 with TRBJ2-4; TRBD2 aligns across 9 bases. This CDR3 is built from 14 residues. CDR1 and CDR2 from the germline V gene are MDHEN and SYDVKM. The trim removed 2 bases at V and 6 bases at J, leaving 2 bases unmatched. DNA for the CDR3: TGTGCCAGCAGTTTAGAGACTAGCGGAAACATTCAGTACTTC. Its protein is CASSLETSGNIQYF.

The J gene is TRBJ2-1, the V gene TRBV20-1; TRBD2 agrees at 8 bases. The germline gives CDR1 DFQATT, CDR2 SNEGSKA (reference sequence). This CDR3 is built from 13 residues. V was pared by 1 base and J by 6 bases, with 2 bases of the junction left unmatched. In DNA, the CDR3 is TGCAGTGCTAGAGTAAGCGGGAGCAATGAGCAGTTCTTC. Amino acids: CSARVSGSNEQFF.

This clonotype was recorded a few times. J is TRBJ2-1 and V is TRBV6-6; D uncertain. This CDR3 is 11 amino acids long. Trimming removed 6 bases from V and 8 bases from J, with 8 bases in between. CDR1 MNHNY and CDR2 SVGAGI come from the germline V gene (reference sequence). As DNA, the CDR3 is TGTGCCAGCAGCGAATGGGATGAGCAGTTCTTC. This translates into CASSEWDEQFF.

In DNA form, the CDR3 reads TGTGCCAGCAGCTTAGCGCCGGTGACTAATGAAAAACTGTTTTTT. This gives the protein CASSLAPVTNEKLFF. The V gene is TRBV7-9, the J gene TRBJ1-4; D gene ambiguous. The CDR3 has 15 amino acids. Germline V gene lookup returns CDR1 SEHNR and CDR2 FQNEAQ (reference sequence). V shed 0 bases and J shed 2 bases, with 7 bases lying between them.

This clonotype was picked up a small number of times. V usage is TRBV6-6 and J usage is TRBJ2-1, with D hard to call. CDR1 and CDR2 from the germline V gene are MNHNY and SVGAGI (reference sequence). With 6 bases removed from V and 6 bases from J, the gap between germline ends came to 12 bases. The CDR3 sequence is 13 residues long. The CDR3 nucleotides are TGTGCCAGCAGGGCGAGCATTCCCAATGAGCAGTTCTTC. It codes for CASRASIPNEQFF.

In its sample, this clonotype was seen a few times. This chain's CDR3 is CASSDPHGQGRGYTF. The DNA of the CDR3 is TGCGCCAGCAGTGACCCTCACGGTCAGGGCCGGGGCTACACCTTC. This chain uses TRBV10-2 with TRBJ1-2; D perhaps matches TRBD1 (5 bases). The CDR3 sequence is 15 residues long. From germline, CDR1 is WSHSY and CDR2 SAAADI. V lost 3 bases and J 8 bases, leaving 19 bases between the germline ends.

Worth noting for this clonotype: At one boundary the junction diverges from the germline segment, which might be a read error. The chain combines TRBV27 with TRBJ2-3; tentative D call: TRBD1 (6 bases). This CDR3 is 15 amino acids long. Per germline, CDR1 MNHEY and CDR2 SMNVEV (reference sequence). The CDR3 DNA follows: TGTGCCAGCAGTTATGAGGGCAGGGGCACAGGTACGCAGTATTTT. It is translated as CASSYEGRGTGTQYF.

There are a few counts of this clonotype. The rearrangement uses TRBV3-1 and TRBJ2-1; D is possibly TRBD1 (5 bases). The CDR3 length is 14 residues. V lost 4 bases and J lost 6, with 13 bases in between. In germline, CDR1 is LGHDT, CDR2 YNNKEL (reference sequence). CDR3 sequence reads: CASSPGAMVNEQFF. The CDR3 DNA reads TGTGCCAGCAGCCCTGGGGCAATGGTCAATGAGCAGTTCTTC.

This chain joins TRBV10-3 and TRBJ1-2; D gene unclear. The V end lost 6 bases, the J end lost 7 bases, and 12 bases lay between the germline ends. From germline, CDR1 is ENHRY and CDR2 SYGVKD. This CDR3 is 12 amino acids long. Here the CDR3 DNA reads TGTGCCATCAGCGACTCCGAGGGTGGCTACACCTTC. Protein product: CAISDSEGGYTF.

The chain joins TRBV2 to TRBJ2-5; maybe TRBD2 (6 bases). The length of the CDR3 is 15 residues. Germline V CDR1 and CDR2: SNHLY, FYNNEI. V was pared by 6 bases and J by 5 bases, with 19 bases between. The CDR3 spells CASSFSRRAGETQYF. The DNA for the CDR3 is TGTGCCAGCAGCTTTAGCAGGAGGGCCGGCGAGACCCAGTACTTC. Together with reference TRBV2 and TRBJ2-5, the CDR3 gives the full variable domain: EPEVTQTPSHQVTQMGQEVILRCVPISNHLYFYWYRQILGQKVEFLVSFYNNEISEKSEIFDDQFSVERPDGSNFTLKIRSTKLEDSAMYFCASSFSRRAGETQYFGPGTRLLVL.

This chain links TRBV27 with TRBJ2-1, with 7 bases aligning to TRBD2. J gave up 13 bases and V 3 bases, and 3 bases lay outside the gene matches. Germline V gene sequence: CDR1 MNHEY, CDR2 SMNVEV (reference sequence). This CDR3 is built from 11 residues. Written as DNA, the CDR3 is TGTGCCAGCAGTTTCGGGAGGCGTCAGTTCTTC. Translated, it gives CASSFGRRQFF.